These T cell receptor beta chains were read from a single sample in a study of PD-1 blockade in mismatch repair-deficient tumors. Profiled with immunoSEQ multiplex PCR; TCRdb holds only in-frame clones, not every one. This sample yields approximately 17,000 clones, of which around 82% are seen a single time; under 2% belongs to the top ten. Here the sequenced sample was PBMCs, taken less than 25 weeks after starting pembrolizumab. All receptors come from an adult with mismatch repair-deficient cancer. The CDR3 runs from the conserved cysteine through the conserved F or W. The D gene is left open where the match is weak. Some rows have no size entry. The others give once, few or many, or a class for an expanded clone.

>-|TRBJ2-7|-|TRBV19
CASRAAGGTYEQYF
TGTGCCAGTAGAGCTGCAGGGGGGACCTACGAGCAGTACTTC
>TRBD2|TRBJ2-4|-|TRBV10-2
CASSESGLYGRAIDIQYF
TGCGCCAGCAGTGAGTCCGGACTTTACGGGAGGGCCATTGACATTCAGTACTTC
>-|TRBJ1-2|-|TRBV9
CASSAGPRLPNYGYTF
TGTGCCAGCAGCGCTGGGCCCCGCCTACCTAACTATGGCTACACCTTC
>TRBD1|TRBJ1-5|once|TRBV6-1
CASSEGQGLQPQHF
TGTGCCAGCAGTGAGGGACAGGGACTCCAGCCCCAGCATTTT
>TRBD2|TRBJ2-3|-|TRBV27
CASSLSPPGVAGVLGDTQYF
TGTGCCAGCAGTTTATCTCCCCCGGGGGTAGCGGGAGTTTTGGGAGATACGCAGTATTTT
>-|TRBJ2-7|few|TRBV4-2
CASSKDPQRSYEQYF
TGTGCCAGCAGCAAAGATCCTCAGCGGTCCTACGAGCAGTACTTC
>-|TRBJ1-1|-|TRBV5-1
CASSSQGQTEAFF
TGCGCCAGCAGTTCACAGGGCCAGACTGAAGCTTTCTTT
>-|TRBJ2-7|-|TRBV7-2
CASSLGGPTYEQYF
TGTGCCAGCAGCTTAGGCGGGCCGACCTACGAGCAGTACTTC
>-|TRBJ2-5|-|TRBV2
CASTMNRAETQYF
TGTGCCAGCACTATGAACAGGGCTGAGACCCAGTACTTC
>-|TRBJ2-5|-|TRBV27
CASSATLGTQYF
TGTGCCAGCAGTGCCACCCTCGGGACCCAGTACTTC
>TRBD1|TRBJ2-5|-|TRBV29-1
CSVATGVWALEETQYF
TGCAGCGTTGCTACAGGGGTGTGGGCTTTGGAAGAGACCCAGTACTTC
>-|TRBJ2-1|-|TRBV28
CASRLPGQYEQFF
TGTGCCAGCAGGCTTCCTGGACAGTATGAGCAGTTCTTC
>-|TRBJ1-2|-|TRBV15
CATSRDLGEGGYTF
TGTGCCACCAGCAGAGATCTAGGGGAGGGTGGCTACACCTTC
>-|TRBJ2-3|-|TRBV5-1
CASSWSGWMTDTQYF
TGCGCCAGCAGCTGGAGCGGGTGGATGACAGATACGCAGTATTTT
>TRBD1|TRBJ2-1|-|TRBV9
CASSVRRTGGGDDEQFF
TGTGCCAGCAGCGTCCGGCGGACAGGGGGCGGCGATGATGAGCAGTTCTTC
>-|TRBJ1-1|-|TRBV25-1
CASSYSVNTEAFF
TGTGCCAGCAGTTACAGTGTCAACACTGAAGCTTTCTTT
>-|TRBJ1-3|-|TRBV6-5
CASSYSQGAGNTIYF
TGTGCCAGCAGTTACTCCCAAGGGGCTGGAAACACCATATATTTT
>TRBD2|TRBJ2-4|-|TRBV28
CASRDGTKKNIQYF
TGTGCCAGCAGGGACGGGACTAAGAAAAACATTCAGTACTTC
>TRBD2|TRBJ2-7|-|TRBV11-3
CASSTGGGLEGYEQYF
TGTGCCAGCAGCACTGGGGGAGGGCTCGAGGGCTACGAGCAGTACTTC
>TRBD2|TRBJ2-1|-|TRBV5-1
CASSSGLAGGTYNEQFF
TGCGCCAGCAGCTCAGGACTAGCGGGAGGTACCTACAATGAGCAGTTCTTC
>TRBD1|TRBJ1-3|-|TRBV5-1
CASSLAPGGSSGNTIYF
TGCGCCAGCAGCTTGGCTCCAGGGGGATCCTCTGGAAACACCATATATTTT
>TRBD1|TRBJ1-4|-|TRBV7-9
CASSPWTGGSTNEKLFF
TGTGCCAGCAGCCCATGGACAGGGGGCTCGACTAATGAAAAACTGTTTTTT
>TRBD2|TRBJ2-7|-|TRBV19
CASSARTSGRTYEQYF
TGTGCCAGTAGTGCCCGGACTAGCGGGAGGACCTACGAGCAGTACTTC